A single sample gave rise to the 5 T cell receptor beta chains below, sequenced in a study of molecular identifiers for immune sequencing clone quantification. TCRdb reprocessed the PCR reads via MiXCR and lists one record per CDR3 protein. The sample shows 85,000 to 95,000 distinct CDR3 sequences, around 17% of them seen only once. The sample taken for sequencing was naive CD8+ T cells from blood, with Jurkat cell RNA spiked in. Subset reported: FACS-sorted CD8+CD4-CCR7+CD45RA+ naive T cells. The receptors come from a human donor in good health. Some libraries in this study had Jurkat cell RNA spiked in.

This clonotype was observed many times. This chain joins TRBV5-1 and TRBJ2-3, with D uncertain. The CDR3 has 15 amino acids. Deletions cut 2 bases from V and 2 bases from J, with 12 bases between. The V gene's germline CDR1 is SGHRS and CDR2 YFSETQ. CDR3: CASSFPVSPTDTQYF. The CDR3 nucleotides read TGCGCCAGCAGCTTCCCTGTAAGCCCCACAGATACGCAGTATTTT.

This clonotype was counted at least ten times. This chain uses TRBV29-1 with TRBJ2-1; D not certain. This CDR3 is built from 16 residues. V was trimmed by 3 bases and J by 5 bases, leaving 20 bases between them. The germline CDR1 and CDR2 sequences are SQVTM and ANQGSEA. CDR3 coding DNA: TGCAGCGTTGAGGGTAAACACCTCACCCCTGACAATGAGCAGTTCTTC. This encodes CSVEGKHLTPDNEQFF.

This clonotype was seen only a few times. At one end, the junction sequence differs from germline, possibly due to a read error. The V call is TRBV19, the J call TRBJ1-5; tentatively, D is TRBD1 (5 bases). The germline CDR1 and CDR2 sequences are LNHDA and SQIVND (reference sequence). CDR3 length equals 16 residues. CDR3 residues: CASSSSGGSSNRPQHF. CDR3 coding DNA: TGTGCCAGTAGTAGCAGTGGGGGGAGTAGCAATCGGCCCCAGCATTTT.

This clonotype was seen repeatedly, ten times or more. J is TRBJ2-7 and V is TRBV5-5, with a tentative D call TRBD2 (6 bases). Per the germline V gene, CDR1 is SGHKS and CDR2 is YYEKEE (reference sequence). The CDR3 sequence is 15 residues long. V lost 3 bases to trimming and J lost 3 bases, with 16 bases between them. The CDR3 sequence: CASSWSLGSHYEQYF. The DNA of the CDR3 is TGTGCCAGCAGCTGGTCGCTCGGGAGCCACTACGAGCAGTACTTC.

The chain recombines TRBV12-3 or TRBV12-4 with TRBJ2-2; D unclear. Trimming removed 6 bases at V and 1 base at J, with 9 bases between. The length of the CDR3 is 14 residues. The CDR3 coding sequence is TGTGCCAGCAGGGGAATCGAGAACACCGGGGAGCTGTTTTTT. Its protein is CASRGIENTGELFF.